This T cell receptor beta chain emerged from a study of PD-1 blockade in mismatch repair-deficient tumors. General observations from the study: After pembrolizumab, tumor-resident clones rose rapidly, then generally contracted before radiologic responses.

Trimming removed 1 base from V and 6 bases from J, with 9 bases in between. Germline-derived CDR1 and CDR2 are MGHRA and YSYEKL. The CDR3 spans 14 residues. Note on this clone: The antigen remains unidentified.

Sequenced by immunoSEQ multiplex PCR; TCRdb stores in-frame clones only, minus some. The top ten hold approximately 13% of the sample, which has 120,000 or so clones, 86% seen once. V and J are TRBV4-1 and TRBJ2-2; D ambiguous. The specimen comprised peripheral blood, sampled 44 weeks after starting pembrolizumab. The TCR originated in an adult with mismatch repair-deficient cancer. The CDR3 region has the DNA TGCGCCAGCAGCCAAGTCCATCGGTCCGGGGAGCTGTTTTTT. It specifies CASSQVHRSGELFF.